One sample yielded the 6 T cell receptor beta chains listed below, sequenced in a study of CD8 T cells in Susac syndrome. It was with random hexamers that roughly 0.45 to 1 ug RNA was reverse transcribed. MiXCR, applied by TCRdb to the immunoSEQ multiplex PCR reads, yields one record per CDR3 protein. The sample lists 100,000 to 150,000 distinct CDR3 sequences, about 93% occurring once. The sequencing sample was made of CD4+ T cells from PBMCs. All receptors derive from a human donor in good health.

As regards this clonotype: The CDR3 end shows no conserved phenylalanine or tryptophan, and so a read error is likely. No DNA is shown, since the ends of the CDR3 on it are uncertain; the CDR3 is the one TCRdb lists. The V gene is TRBV7-9, the J gene TRBJ2-7; TRBD1, as called in the table, went unchecked against the DNA. The CDR3 adds up to 12 amino acids, both ends counted. Germline CDR1 and CDR2: SEHNR and FQNEAQ (reference sequence). CDR3 residues: CASSLASGTAGL.

This clonotype was seen just once. This chain connects TRBV12-3 or TRBV12-4 to TRBJ2-7; D gene ambiguous. CDR3 size: 13 residues. V lost 5 bases to trimming and J lost 3 bases, with 11 bases between them. CDR3 amino acids: CASSRNTNYEQYF. In DNA, the CDR3 is TGTGCCAGCAGTCGGAACACCAACTACGAGCAGTACTTC.

This sequence joins TRBV2 and TRBJ2-7; 9 nucleotides agree with TRBD1. This CDR3 is 16 amino acids long. After removal of 2 bases from V and 0 bases from J, the junction contained 5 bases not matched to a gene. The germline V gene encodes CDR1 SNHLY and CDR2 FYNNEI. This CDR3 reads CASSEPGTGNSYEQYF. For the CDR3, the DNA is TGTGCCAGCAGTGAACCCGGGACAGGGAACTCCTACGAGCAGTACTTC.

This chain connects TRBV7-9 to TRBJ2-4; 15 bases agree with TRBD2. This CDR3 comprises 18 residues. The V gene end was trimmed by 5 bases and the J gene end by 3 bases; junction bases not matched to a gene: 8. The germline gives CDR1 SEHNR, CDR2 FQNEAQ (reference sequence). CDR3 nucleotides: TGTGCCAGCAGCGCCGGACTAGCGGGAGGGAGTGGCAAAAACATTCAGTACTTC. This translates into CASSAGLAGGSGKNIQYF. Together with reference TRBV7-9 and TRBJ2-4, the CDR3 gives the full variable domain: DTGVSQNPRHKITKRGQNVTFRCDPISEHNRLYWYRQTLGQGPEFLTYFQNEAQLEKSRLLSDRFSAERPKGSFSTLEIQRTEQGDSAMYLCASSAGLAGGSGKNIQYFGAGTRLSVL.

J is TRBJ1-1 and V is TRBV30; D is ambiguous. The germline gives CDR1 GTSNPN, CDR2 SVGIG (reference sequence). The CDR3 length is 16 residues. The V end lost 0 bases, the J end lost 0 bases, and 14 bases lay between the germline ends. The chain's CDR3 is CAWSVSAGSLNTEAFF. The CDR3 region has the DNA TGTGCCTGGAGTGTATCGGCAGGATCCCTGAACACTGAAGCTTTCTTT.

This clonotype has just one count. The rearrangement links TRBV29-1 to TRBJ1-4; no definite D call. Trimming cost V 2 bases and J 8 bases, with 12 bases left between them. Per the germline V gene, CDR1 is SQVTM and CDR2 is ANQGSEA. This CDR3 region has 13 residues. CDR3 loop: CSVESPGVEKLFF. The CDR3 coding sequence is TGCAGCGTTGAATCCCCCGGGGTGGAAAAACTGTTTTTT.